These 12 T cell receptor beta chains came from one sample sequenced in a study of T cell changes during pregnancy in multiple sclerosis. The assay was immunoSEQ multiplex PCR, and TCRdb's table has in-frame clones only and misses some. The sample contains about 110,000 clones, about nine tenths of which appear only once. This specimen consisted of peripheral blood, obtained after pregnancy. The source is a female donor with multiple sclerosis, enrolled in a pregnancy study.

The genes are TRBV10-3 and TRBJ1-2; 9 positions match TRBD1. The CDR3 consists of 15 residues. The V gene end was trimmed by 2 bases and the J gene end by 6 bases; junction bases not matched to a gene: 7. CDR1 ENHRY and CDR2 SYGVKD come from the germline V gene. The CDR3 here is CAISEGGTGLNGYTF. The CDR3 nucleotides are TGTGCCATCAGTGAGGGGGGGACAGGGTTGAATGGCTACACCTTC.

V gene TRBV2 combines with J gene TRBJ1-5, with D perhaps TRBD1 (5 bases). Germline V gene data show CDR1 as SNHLY and CDR2 as FYNNEI. CDR3 size: 13 residues. The germline V and J ends were trimmed by 2 bases and 8 bases, with 10 bases remaining between them. CDR3 DNA: TGTGCCAGCAGTGAAAGAGCAGGGAAGCCCCAGCATTTT. Amino acid sequence: CASSERAGKPQHF.

The CDR3 nucleotides are TGCGCCAGCAGCCAAGGACACCCAACTAATGAAAAACTGTTTTTT. Translating gives CASSQGHPTNEKLFF. The V and J genes are TRBV4-1 and TRBJ1-4; D remains ambiguous. The CDR3 sequence is 15 residues long. V was clipped by 1 base and J by 0 bases, with 6 bases between them. Germline assignment: CDR1 MGHRA and CDR2 YSYEKL.

The chain employs TRBV5-1 and TRBJ1-1, with 8 bases aligning to TRBD1. Germline CDR1 SGHRS, CDR2 YFSETQ. The CDR3 is 15 amino acids. V shed 7 bases, J shed 6 bases, and the junction held 14 bases outside the gene matches. Here the CDR3 reads CASLETGGAIAEAFF. Written as DNA, the CDR3 is TGCGCCAGCTTAGAAACAGGGGGAGCGATCGCTGAAGCTTTCTTT.

The chain links TRBV21-1 to TRBJ2-7; the table gives TRBD2 as D, unverified against the DNA. TRBV21-1 is designated a pseudogene. This CDR3 comprises 14 residues. The CDR3 spells CASSKYVYSYEQYF. In DNA, the CDR3 is TGTGCCAGCAGCAAATATGTCTACTCCTACGAGCAGTACTTC.

The gene calls are TRBV27 and TRBJ1-6, with D possibly being TRBD1 (5 bases). V was cut by 5 bases and J by 10 bases, with 12 bases left in between. Germline CDR1 and CDR2: MNHEY and SMNVEV (reference sequence). The CDR3 totals 13 residues. The CDR3 region is CASSPGLGSPLHF. In nucleotides, the CDR3 is TGTGCCAGCAGTCCAGGGTTGGGCTCACCCCTCCACTTT.

This chain links TRBV30 with TRBJ1-5; D unclear. Between the trimmed V and J ends, which lost 1 base and 3 bases, there was a span of 10 bases. This CDR3 comprises 14 residues. Germline V gene data show CDR1 as GTSNPN and CDR2 as SVGIG (reference sequence). CDR3 coding DNA: TGTGCCTGGAGTGGCCGACTCTACAATCAGCCCCAGCATTTT. Translation: CAWSGRLYNQPQHF.

This clone has only one observation. The J gene is TRBJ1-4, the V gene TRBV6-6, with a weak D call TRBD1 (6 bases). The germline gives CDR1 MNHNY, CDR2 SVGAGI (reference sequence). Trimming removed 2 bases at V and 7 bases at J, with 17 bases between. CDR3 length equals 16 residues. The CDR3 sequence is CASSYPTGGRLEKLFF. For the CDR3, the DNA is TGTGCCAGCAGTTACCCGACGGGGGGGCGTCTTGAAAAACTGTTTTTT.

The CDR3 sequence: CASSLGGGLETQYF. CDR3 DNA: TGTGCCAGCAGCTTAGGGGGGGGTTTGGAGACCCAGTACTTC. The chain is built from TRBV7-6 and TRBJ2-5, with 7 bases fitting TRBD2. The CDR3 consists of 14 residues. Trimming cost V 1 base and J 5 bases; bases outside gene matches: 4. CDR1 and CDR2 from the germline V gene are SGHVS and FNYEAQ.

V is TRBV19 and J is TRBJ2-7, with TRBD2 as a possible D gene (6 bases). Trimming cost V 3 bases and J 6 bases, with 15 bases left between them. CDR1 is LNHDA, CDR2 SQIVND, per germline (reference sequence). The CDR3 has 14 residues. The CDR3 DNA reads as TGTGCCAGTAGTATCTACGTCGTCGGGGGCGAGCAGTACTTC. It codes for CASSIYVVGGEQYF.

The chain employs TRBV29-1 and TRBJ2-3; TRBD2 matches at 14 bases. J gave up 4 bases and V 2 bases, and 2 bases lay outside the gene matches. The germline CDR1 and CDR2 sequences are SQVTM and ANQGSEA. The CDR3 length is 15 residues. The CDR3 reads CSVEPTSGGADTQYF. The CDR3 DNA follows: TGCAGCGTTGAACCGACTAGCGGGGGGGCAGATACGCAGTATTTT.

The V call is TRBV10-2, the J call TRBJ2-7, with TRBD1 matching over 8 bases. V was clipped by 6 bases and J by 6 bases; unmatched bases: 4. Germline CDR1 WSHSY, CDR2 SAAADI. The CDR3 sequence is 12 residues long. CDR3 loop: CASSDRGGEQYF. In nucleotides, the CDR3 is TGCGCCAGCAGCGACAGGGGAGGCGAGCAGTACTTC.